A single sample is the source of the 2 T cell receptor beta chains below, sequenced in a study of breast tumors, draining lymph nodes, adjacent tissues. Breast cancer patients provided tissue from their axillary draining lymph nodes. TCRdb analysed the multiplex PCR reads with MiXCR anew, one entry per CDR3 protein. In the table there are about 110,000 distinct CDR3 sequences, about 31% of which are singletons. Sequencing was done on a sample of axillary lymph node tissue. Receptors originate from a female donor with breast cancer. Some clones in this sample may be carry-over from other donors' samples.

There are many counts of this clonotype. The V gene is TRBV7-2, the J gene TRBJ2-5; D not certain. CDR1 SGHTA and CDR2 FQGNSA come from the germline V gene. The CDR3 totals 13 residues. V lost 3 bases and J lost 5, with 10 bases in between. For the CDR3, the DNA is TGTGCCAGCAGCTTTGAAAGATCCGAGACCCAGTACTTC. This gives the protein CASSFERSETQYF.

This clonotype was observed many times. J is TRBJ2-2 and V is TRBV20-1; 7 bases align to TRBD2. V shed 6 bases, J shed 7 bases, and the junction held 11 bases outside the gene matches. This CDR3 is 14 amino acids long. The germline V gene has CDR1 DFQATT and CDR2 SNEGSKA (reference sequence). The CDR3 spells CSAPQRGSSGELFF. The CDR3 DNA sequence: TGCAGTGCCCCTCAGCGGGGTTCAAGCGGGGAGCTGTTTTTT.